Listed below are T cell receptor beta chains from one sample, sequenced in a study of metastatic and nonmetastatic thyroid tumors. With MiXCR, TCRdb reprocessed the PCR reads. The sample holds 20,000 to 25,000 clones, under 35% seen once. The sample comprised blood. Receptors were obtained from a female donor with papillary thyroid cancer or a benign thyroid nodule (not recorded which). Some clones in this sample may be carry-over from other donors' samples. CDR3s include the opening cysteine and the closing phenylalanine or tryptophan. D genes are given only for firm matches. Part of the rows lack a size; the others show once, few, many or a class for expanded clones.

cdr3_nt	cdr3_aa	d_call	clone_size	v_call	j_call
TGTGCCAGCAGTGCGTTAGGCTACGAGCAGTACTTC	CASSALGYEQYF	-	medium-sized	TRBV6-1	TRBJ2-7
TGTGCCAGCAGCCCCCATAGGAGGGTAAGGACTGAAGCTTTCTTT	CASSPHRRVRTEAFF	-	many	TRBV7-9	TRBJ1-1
TGCAGTGCCAGGGACAGACGTTACGAGCAGTACTTC	CSARDRRYEQYF	TRBD1	few	TRBV20-1	TRBJ2-7
TGTGCCAGCATTTCGGGATCGCGGGAGCAGTACTTT	CASISGSREQYF	TRBD2	-	TRBV12-3/TRBV12-4	TRBJ2-7
TGTGCCAGCAGCCCCGGACAGGGGAGGACCGGCTACACCTTC	CASSPGQGRTGYTF	TRBD1	-	TRBV7-2	TRBJ1-2
TGTGCCAGCAGTTTGGGTAGCGGGAGCTTCGCAGATACGCAGTATTTT	CASSLGSGSFADTQYF	TRBD2	-	TRBV28	TRBJ2-3
TGTGCCAGTAGGGGGGCCAATCAGCCCCAGCATTTT	CASRGANQPQHF	-	-	TRBV19	TRBJ1-5
TGTGCCACCAGTGGGACAGACTACGAGCAGTACTTC	CATSGTDYEQYF	-	few	TRBV24-1	TRBJ2-7
TGCAGCGCCGCCGGGGAGCAGGGCCCAAGGGGGGAGCAGTACTTC	CSAAGEQGPRGEQYF	-	many	TRBV29-1	TRBJ2-7
TGTGCCAGCAGCCGAGGACTGGGGTTTAGCGGGAAGGTCATCTACGAGCAGTACTTC	CASSRGLGFSGKVIYEQYF	TRBD2	-	TRBV13	TRBJ2-7
TGTGCCAGCAGTTTAATGGGGACAGAGAACACCGGGGAGCTGTTTTTT	CASSLMGTENTGELFF	TRBD1	-	TRBV28	TRBJ2-2
TGCAGTGCTCAAGAAGACACCCTCCGGGCGGGGGAGCAGTACTTC	CSAQEDTLRAGEQYF	-	once	TRBV20-1	TRBJ2-7
TGTGCCAGCAGCGTAGGAGATGGGACCACGCAGTTCTTC	CASSVGDGTTQFF	-	many	TRBV9	TRBJ2-1
TGTGCCAGCTCCCCTGGACTAGCTTCTATCCACGAGCAGTACTTC	CASSPGLASIHEQYF	TRBD2	-	TRBV18	TRBJ2-7
TGCGCCAGCAGCTTGGAGGGAGCGTACGAGCAGTACTTC	CASSLEGAYEQYF	-	-	TRBV5-1	TRBJ2-7
TGTGCCAGCAGCCAGGAACTGACAGCAACTAATGAAAAACTGTTTTTT	CASSQELTATNEKLFF	-	once	TRBV4-2	TRBJ1-4
TGTGCCAGCTCACCACCCGACAGGGCAAGCAATCAGCCCCAGCATTTT	CASSPPDRASNQPQHF	TRBD1	-	TRBV18	TRBJ1-5
TGTGCCAGCAGTTCCTCTTCACCCCTCCACTTT	CASSSSSPLHF	-	many	TRBV7-9	TRBJ1-6
TGTGCCAGCAGCTTAGTACTGGTAGGAGGCGAGCAGTACTTC	CASSLVLVGGEQYF	-	-	TRBV11-3	TRBJ2-7
TGTGCCAGCACCCTCTTCTACGGACAGTTCTACGAGCAGTACTTC	CASTLFYGQFYEQYF	-	-	TRBV6-2/TRBV6-3	TRBJ2-7
TGCGCCAGCAGCCCGATGGGGGGAGGGGATGAAAAACTGTTTTTT	CASSPMGGGDEKLFF	-	medium-sized	TRBV4-1	TRBJ1-4
TGTGCCAGTAGTATTACCCCCTACAATGAGCAGTTCTTC	CASSITPYNEQFF	-	-	TRBV19	TRBJ2-1
TGTGCCAGCAGACCCCGCGGGACAGGGGGAAGATATGGCTACACCTTC	CASRPRGTGGRYGYTF	TRBD1	medium-sized	TRBV12-3/TRBV12-4	TRBJ1-2
TGTGCCAGCAGTGAAACGGGGCAGCAAGAGACCCAGTACTTC	CASSETGQQETQYF	-	many	TRBV2	TRBJ2-5
TGTGCCAGCTCTCCACAAGACTCTGGAAACACCATATATTTT	CASSPQDSGNTIYF	-	-	TRBV18	TRBJ1-3
TGTGCCACCAGCAGAGCACAGGGGGCCGCAGAGACCCAGTACTTC	CATSRAQGAAETQYF	TRBD1	many	TRBV15	TRBJ2-5
TGCAGTCCCGGCGGGGGGGGGCCCCCTGCAGGAGCTTTCTTT	CSPGGGGPPAGAFF	-	-	TRBV20-1	TRBJ1-1
TGTGCCACCAGCCGAGGGACGGGTGAAAAACTGTTTTTT	CATSRGTGEKLFF	-	few	TRBV15	TRBJ1-4
TGTGCCAGCAGTTTAGGTGGGCTCTACGAGCAGTACTTC	CASSLGGLYEQYF	-	many	TRBV12-3/TRBV12-4	TRBJ2-7
TGTGCCAGCTCACCACGCCGGGACAGCTATAATGAAAAACTGTTTTTT	CASSPRRDSYNEKLFF	TRBD1	many	TRBV18	TRBJ1-4
TGTGCCAGCAGCGTAGGGTGGCGGGATGGCTATGGCTACACCTTC	CASSVGWRDGYGYTF	-	-	TRBV7-9	TRBJ1-2
TGTGCCAGCAGCTTAGCGCTTCAGGTCACCGGGGAGCTGTTTTTT	CASSLALQVTGELFF	-	-	TRBV7-8	TRBJ2-2
TGTGCCAGCCGGAGGGAGGGGGACAATGAGCAGTTCTTC	CASRREGDNEQFF	-	few	TRBV6-1	TRBJ2-1
TGTGCCAGCTCACCACCGTACAGGGAAGGCATTCAGTACTTC	CASSPPYREGIQYF	-	many	TRBV18	TRBJ2-4
TGTGCCTGGAGTGTCCCCCGAGCCCGTAAGGAAGCTTTCTTT	CAWSVPRARKEAFF	-	many	TRBV30	TRBJ1-1
TGCAGTGCTAGACAAAGACGGACAGCTAACAATCAGCCCCAGCATTTT	CSARQRRTANNQPQHF	-	medium-sized	TRBV20-1	TRBJ1-5
TGTGCCACCTCGCCCGGGGGGGAAGAATACGAGCAGTACTTC	CATSPGGEEYEQYF	TRBD2	-	TRBV2	TRBJ2-7
TGTGCCAGCAGCCCGGGCCTAGCGGGAGGGGAGGCCTACGAGCAGTACTTC	CASSPGLAGGEAYEQYF	TRBD2	-	TRBV4-2	TRBJ2-7
TGTGCCAGCAGCCCGGCGTCCGGGGGGTATAATGAAAAACTGTTTTTT	CASSPASGGYNEKLFF	-	-	TRBV9	TRBJ1-4